This T cell receptor beta chain appears in the sequencing data of a study of blood T cell repertoires in COVID-19. At the level of the study: Sites in the United States, Italy and Spain provided acute and convalescent COVID-19 samples. The cDNA or gDNA used as material had been derived from T cells, B-cell-depleted T cells, or PBMCs.

V lost 1 base, J lost 6 bases, and 5 bases stayed unmatched. Germline assignment: CDR1 KGHSH and CDR2 LQKENI. The CDR3 is 15 amino acids. Study processing details: Reference gene primer amplification gave nucleated cell count estimates. Sequencing was performed with immunoSEQ multiplex PCR; in TCRdb, only in-frame clones are kept and a portion is missing. The V and J calls and clone size were taken over from that table, and D and trimming were inferred from the DNA. The sample has 120,000 to 150,000 clones; 70% to 90% are singletons. The chain employs TRBV18 and TRBJ2-1, with TRBD2 matching over 8 bases. Source material: peripheral blood. The sequence was obtained from a man in his fifties or sixties with acute or convalescent COVID-19. The CDR3 sequence: CASSPRLALVNEQFF. CDR3 in DNA: TGTGCCAGCTCACCACGACTAGCGCTAGTCAATGAGCAGTTCTTC.